These T cell receptor beta chains were read from a single sample in a study of Graves' ophthalmopathy and Graves' hyperthyroidism. TCRdb re-called the multiplex PCR reads with MiXCR, one entry per CDR3 protein. The sample has 450,000 or so distinct CDR3 sequences, 14% seen once; the top ten hold 9.8%. The sample comprised blood. The source is a woman aged 30 to 39 with Graves' ophthalmopathy. Each CDR3 is given with its conserved first and last residue. Each record gives: CDR3 length, clone size, J gene, D gene, V gene, CDR3 protein, CDR3 DNA. A D gene is named only where the DNA matches it firmly. Part of the rows lack a size; the others show once, few, many or a class for expanded clones.

length: 15; size: once; J: TRBJ1-2; D: TRBD1; V: TRBV6-1; CDR3: CASRKGRQGAVGYTF; DNA: TGTGCCAGCAGGAAGGGACGACAGGGGGCTGTTGGCTACACCTTC
length: 17; size: -; J: TRBJ2-7; D: -; V: TRBV6-2/TRBV6-3; CDR3: CASSYYRAGKRGNEQYF; DNA: TGTGCCAGCAGTTACTACCGGGCAGGGAAGAGGGGAAACGAGCAGTACTTC
length: 15; size: few; J: TRBJ1-2; D: -; V: TRBV3-1; CDR3: CASSPKNGHSYGYTF; DNA: TGTGCCAGCAGCCCCAAGAATGGGCATTCCTATGGCTACACCTTC
length: 14; size: many; J: TRBJ2-7; D: TRBD1; V: TRBV12-3/TRBV12-4; CDR3: CASSWGRGRYGQYF; DNA: TGTGCCAGCAGTTGGGGCAGGGGGCGGTACGGGCAGTACTTC
length: 14; size: many; J: TRBJ2-4; D: TRBD1; V: TRBV7-9; CDR3: CASSLRGQKNIQYF; DNA: TGTGCCAGCAGCTTAAGGGGACAGAAAAACATTCAGTACTTC
length: 14; size: many; J: TRBJ1-5; D: -; V: TRBV20-1; CDR3: CSASWGLGNQPQHF; DNA: TGCAGTGCTAGTTGGGGCCTTGGCAATCAGCCCCAGCATTTT
length: 15; size: many; J: TRBJ1-5; D: -; V: TRBV11-3; CDR3: CASSPPGASNQPQHF; DNA: TGTGCCAGCAGCCCCCCGGGGGCCAGCAATCAGCCCCAGCATTTT
length: 12; size: many; J: TRBJ2-7; D: -; V: TRBV12-3/TRBV12-4; CDR3: CASSRGTYEQYF; DNA: TGTGCCAGCAGCCGGGGGACCTACGAGCAGTACTTC
length: 13; size: many; J: TRBJ2-7; D: -; V: TRBV12-3/TRBV12-4; CDR3: CASSSRGPDEQYF; DNA: TGTGCCAGCAGTTCGAGAGGGCCCGACGAGCAGTACTTC
length: 11; size: few; J: TRBJ1-2; D: -; V: TRBV28; CDR3: CATGRAYGYTF; DNA: TGTGCCACCGGCAGGGCCTATGGCTACACCTTC
length: 15; size: many; J: TRBJ1-5; D: -; V: TRBV28; CDR3: CASRTAMGGNQPQHF; DNA: TGTGCCAGCAGAACCGCAATGGGTGGCAATCAGCCCCAGCATTTT
length: 14; size: many; J: TRBJ1-5; D: -; V: TRBV9; CDR3: CASSVEGGNQPQHF; DNA: TGTGCCAGCAGCGTTGAGGGTGGCAATCAGCCCCAGCATTTT
length: 13; size: many; J: TRBJ2-7; D: -; V: TRBV20-1; CDR3: CSASGQGLYEQYF; DNA: TGCAGTGCTAGCGGTCAGGGGCTCTACGAGCAGTACTTC
length: 15; size: -; J: TRBJ1-2; D: -; V: TRBV15; CDR3: CATSRGFGRGYGYTF; DNA: TGTGCCACCAGCAGAGGTTTCGGCAGGGGCTATGGCTACACCTTC
length: 15; size: few; J: TRBJ1-3; D: TRBD1; V: TRBV18; CDR3: CASSPTGAYGNTIYF; DNA: TGTGCCAGCTCACCCACAGGGGCGTACGGAAACACCATATATTTT
length: 12; size: many; J: TRBJ1-2; D: -; V: TRBV20-1; CDR3: CSARPARASVTF; DNA: TGCAGTGCTAGACCGGCTCGGGCGTCGGTCACCTTC
length: 14; size: many; J: TRBJ1-1; D: -; V: TRBV15; CDR3: CATSRDPLNTEAFF; DNA: TGTGCCACCAGTAGGGACCCTTTAAACACTGAAGCTTTCTTT
length: 17; size: many; J: TRBJ2-2; D: -; V: TRBV24-1; CDR3: CATSGPNREPNTGELFF; DNA: TGTGCCACCAGTGGCCCTAACAGGGAGCCGAACACCGGGGAGCTGTTTTTT
length: 16; size: many; J: TRBJ2-7; D: -; V: TRBV6-2/TRBV6-3; CDR3: CASSYSPGDSTYEQYF; DNA: TGTGCCAGCAGTTACTCCCCAGGGGACTCCACCTACGAGCAGTACTTC
length: 12; size: -; J: TRBJ1-2; D: -; V: TRBV28; CDR3: CASSSGRDGYTF; DNA: TGTGCCAGCAGCTCAGGACGGGATGGCTACACCTTC
length: 13; size: many; J: TRBJ1-1; D: -; V: TRBV20-1; CDR3: CSARGGDGTEAFF; DNA: TGCAGTGCTAGAGGAGGGGACGGGACTGAAGCTTTCTTT
length: 15; size: -; J: TRBJ1-5; D: -; V: TRBV7-9; CDR3: CASSLSKYSNQPQHF; DNA: TGTGCCAGCAGCTTATCCAAATATAGCAATCAGCCCCAGCATTTT